A selection of T cell receptor beta chains follows, all from one sample in a study of T cell responses to AZD1222 COVID-19 vaccine. Produced via immunoSEQ multiplex PCR; TCRdb's table is partial and in-frame only. Counted here are fewer than 150,000 clones, 85% to 90% occurring once; the ten biggest clones make up 1.9%. The sample was peripheral blood, taken on day 0 of AZD1222 vaccination. The receptors here all came from an adult in good health. Each CDR3 is given with its conserved first and last residue. A D gene is named only where the DNA matches it firmly. Size tells how often a clone was seen (once, few, many) or the class of an expanded clone, and some rows leave it out.

j_gene | d_gene | v_gene | abundance | CDR3nt | CDR3aa
TRBJ2-1 | TRBD2 | TRBV10-3 | NA | TGTGCCATCAGCAGTGCGGGAGGTATGAACAATGAGCAGTTCTTC | CAISSAGGMNNEQFF
TRBJ1-4 | NA | TRBV27 | NA | TGTGCCAGCAGCCTTCTGCCGACCACGGGGGAAAAACTGTTTTTT | CASSLLPTTGEKLFF
TRBJ1-5 | NA | TRBV27 | NA | TGTGCCAGCAGTACGCAGACAGAACTCAATCAGCCCCAGCATTTT | CASSTQTELNQPQHF
TRBJ1-3 | NA | TRBV3-1/TRBV3-2 | NA | TGTGCCAGCAGCCCGGATTTGAGCTCTGGAAACACCATATATTTT | CASSPDLSSGNTIYF
TRBJ1-3 | NA | TRBV7-9 | NA | TGTGCCAGCAGCAGGGCCCCTGGAAACACCATATATTTT | CASSRAPGNTIYF
TRBJ2-2 | NA | TRBV12-3/TRBV12-4 | NA | TGTGCCAGCAGTTATAATCGCGGGGAGCTGTTTTTT | CASSYNRGELFF
TRBJ2-1 | TRBD2 | TRBV7-9 | NA | TGTGCCAGCAGCTTAGCGTCACTAGCGGGACCCCCCAGTTGGAGTGAGCAGTTCTTC | CASSLASLAGPPSWSEQFF
TRBJ1-4 | TRBD1 | TRBV5-6 | NA | TGTGCCAGCAGCTTGTTCGGACAGGGAGGGGGGACAACTAATGAAAAACTGTTTTTT | CASSLFGQGGGTTNEKLFF
TRBJ1-2 | TRBD1 | TRBV6-5 | NA | TGTGCCAGCACCTCCGGGGACAGGGCTAATGGCTACACCTTC | CASTSGDRANGYTF
TRBJ1-6 | NA | TRBV9 | NA | TGTGCCAGCAGCGCTACCCCAGGCAGTGGGGGAGGAGATTCACCCCTCCACTTT | CASSATPGSGGGDSPLHF
TRBJ2-1 | TRBD2 | TRBV9 | NA | TGTGCCAGCACCGAAACCTCGGGACTAGCGGGCTACAATGAGCAGTTCTTC | CASTETSGLAGYNEQFF
TRBJ1-4 | TRBD1 | TRBV9 | NA | TGTGCCAGCAGCGAACAGGGGGGAGAGGGTGAAAAACTGTTTTTT | CASSEQGGEGEKLFF
TRBJ1-5 | NA | TRBV6-1 | NA | TGTGCCAGCAGTGGGGGTACTTGGGGGTCGGATCAGCCCCAGCATTTT | CASSGGTWGSDQPQHF
TRBJ2-4 | TRBD2 | TRBV28 | once | TGTGCCAGCAGTTATCCCCGGGAGGGAGTCAAAAACATTCAGTACTTC | CASSYPREGVKNIQYF
TRBJ2-2 | TRBD2 | TRBV3-1/TRBV3-2 | once | TGTGCCAGCAGCCAAGGGCGGGGGACCGGGGAGCTGTTTTTT | CASSQGRGTGELFF
TRBJ1-4 | NA | TRBV7-8 | NA | TGTGCCAGCAGCCGCACCGTGGGCAATGAAAAACTGTTTTTT | CASSRTVGNEKLFF
TRBJ2-2 | TRBD2 | TRBV6-4 | NA | TGTGCCAGCAGTGTGTTGGCCGGGGGGACGAACACCGGGGAGCTGTTTTTT | CASSVLAGGTNTGELFF
TRBJ1-1 | TRBD1 | TRBV19 | NA | TGTGCCAGTAAGACCCGCGGGACAGGGGTGGCTGAAGCTTTCTTT | CASKTRGTGVAEAFF
TRBJ2-7 | TRBD2 | TRBV10-3 | NA | TGTGCCATCAGGGATAGCGGGAGGGCCGTGGACGAGCAGTACTTC | CAIRDSGRAVDEQYF
TRBJ2-7 | TRBD1 | TRBV5-8 | NA | TGTGCCAGCAGTTTACAGGGGATCGTCGAGCAGTACTTC | CASSLQGIVEQYF
TRBJ2-1 | TRBD2 | TRBV10-3 | NA | TGTGCCATCAGGGGCCTAGCGGGCTCCTACAATGAGCAGTTCTTC | CAIRGLAGSYNEQFF
TRBJ2-7 | NA | TRBV27 | NA | TGTGCCAGCAGTCCGGGACCGGGGTTCTACGAGCAGTACTTC | CASSPGPGFYEQYF
TRBJ2-7 | NA | TRBV7-9 | NA | TGTGCCAGCAGCTCGGGCCCTAGCTCCTACGAGCAGTACTTC | CASSSGPSSYEQYF